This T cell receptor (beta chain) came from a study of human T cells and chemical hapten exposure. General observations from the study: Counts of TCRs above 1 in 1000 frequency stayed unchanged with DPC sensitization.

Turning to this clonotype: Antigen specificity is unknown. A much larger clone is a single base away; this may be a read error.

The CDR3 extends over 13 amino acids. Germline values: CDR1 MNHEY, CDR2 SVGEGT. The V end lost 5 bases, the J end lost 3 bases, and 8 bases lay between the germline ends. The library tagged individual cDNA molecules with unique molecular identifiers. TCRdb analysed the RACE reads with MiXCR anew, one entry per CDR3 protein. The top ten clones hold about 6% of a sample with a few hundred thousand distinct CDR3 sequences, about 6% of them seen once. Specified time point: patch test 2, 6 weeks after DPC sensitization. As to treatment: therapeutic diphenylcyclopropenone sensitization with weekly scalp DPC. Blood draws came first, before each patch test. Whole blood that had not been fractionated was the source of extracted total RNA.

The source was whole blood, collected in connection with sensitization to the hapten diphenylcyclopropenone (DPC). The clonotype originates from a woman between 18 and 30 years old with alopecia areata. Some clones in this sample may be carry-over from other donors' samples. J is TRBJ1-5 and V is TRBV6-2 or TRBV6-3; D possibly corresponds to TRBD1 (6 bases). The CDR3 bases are TGTGCCAGCAGTGACAGGCTCAATCAGCCCCAGCATTTT. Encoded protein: CASSDRLNQPQHF.